This is a list of T cell receptor beta chains from one sample in a study of blood T cells in healthy people across ages. TCRdb recomputed calls from the 5' RACE reads with MiXCR, one row per CDR3 protein. The sample holds about 1.5 million distinct CDR3 sequences, roughly 45% seen once. The source material was blood. The receptors come from a woman under 30 in good health. CDR3s include the opening cysteine and the closing phenylalanine or tryptophan. D genes are given only for firm matches. Only some rows state a clone size, as once, few, many or a class for expanded clones.

cdr3_aa	cdr3_nt	cdr3_length	d_call	clone_size	v_call	j_call
CASSLLSGSYEQYF	TGTGCCAGCAGCTTATTGAGCGGCTCCTACGAGCAGTACTTC	14	NA	many	TRBV5-1	TRBJ2-7
CASSQTSGYNEQFF	TGTGCCAGCAGCCAAACCAGCGGGTACAATGAGCAGTTCTTC	14	NA	NA	TRBV7-9	TRBJ2-1
CASSPGLAGGKETQYF	TGTGCCAGCAGCCCTGGACTAGCGGGGGGAAAAGAGACCCAGTACTTC	16	TRBD2	few	TRBV6-2/TRBV6-3	TRBJ2-5
CASSKQGAEAEAFF	TGCGCCAGCAGCAAGCAGGGGGCCGAGGCTGAAGCTTTCTTT	14	TRBD1	NA	TRBV5-1	TRBJ1-1
CSARKDFYSNQPQHF	TGCAGTGCTAGAAAGGATTTCTATAGCAATCAGCCCCAGCATTTT	15	NA	few	TRBV20-1	TRBJ1-5
CASSRETGELFF	TGTGCCAGCAGTAGAGAGACCGGGGAGCTGTTTTTT	12	NA	NA	TRBV27	TRBJ2-2
CSVQRVSGYNEQFF	TGCAGCGTCCAGAGGGTAAGTGGGTACAATGAGCAGTTCTTC	14	NA	NA	TRBV29-1	TRBJ2-1
CASSKFGTDTLAKNIQYF	TGTGCCAGCAGCAAATTCGGGACAGATACCCTAGCCAAAAACATTCAGTACTTC	18	NA	NA	TRBV21-1	TRBJ2-4
CAISKDNYGYTF	TGTGCCATCAGTAAAGACAATTATGGCTACACCTTC	12	NA	NA	TRBV10-3	TRBJ1-2
CASSQAVGTGMDEQFF	TGCGCCAGCAGCCAAGCGGTCGGGACAGGGATGGATGAGCAGTTCTTC	16	TRBD1	many	TRBV4-1	TRBJ2-1
CASSVDAQVNQPQHF	TGTGCCAGCAGCGTAGACGCCCAGGTCAATCAGCCCCAGCATTTT	15	NA	NA	TRBV9	TRBJ1-5
CASSMSQGMEWAEAFF	TGTGCCAGTAGTATGTCACAGGGTATGGAGTGGGCTGAAGCTTTCTTT	16	NA	NA	TRBV19	TRBJ1-1
CASSSSRSSYNEQYF	TGTGCCAGCAGCTCAAGCAGATCCTCCTACAATGAGCAGTACTTC	15	NA	NA	TRBV7-2	TRBJ2-7
CASSLGPGALAKNIQYF	TGCGCCAGCAGCTTGGGTCCTGGCGCGTTAGCCAAAAACATTCAGTACTTC	17	NA	NA	TRBV5-1	TRBJ2-4
CASSVSPGTSGGYTF	TGTGCCAGCAGTGTAAGCCCAGGGACCTCAGGAGGCTACACCTTC	15	NA	few	TRBV28	TRBJ1-2
CASSQDRAAMGNEQFF	TGTGCCAGCAGCCAAGATCGGGCGGCTATGGGCAATGAGCAGTTCTTC	16	NA	few	TRBV3-1	TRBJ2-1
CASSRSRMDNEQFF	TGTGCCAGCAGCCGGTCACGGATGGACAATGAGCAGTTCTTC	14	NA	few	TRBV7-2	TRBJ2-1
CASSSARTIREQYF	TGTGCCAGCAGTTCCGCCCGGACTATTCGCGAGCAGTACTTC	14	NA	NA	TRBV6-5	TRBJ2-7
CARRGQNTEAFF	TGTGCCAGGAGGGGCCAGAACACTGAAGCTTTCTTT	12	NA	NA	TRBV2	TRBJ1-1
CATTPSGGTDTQYF	TGTGCCACCACCCCTAGCGGGGGCACAGATACGCAGTATTTT	14	TRBD2	NA	TRBV24-1	TRBJ2-3
CASSEGTGAGELFF	TGTGCCAGCAGTGAAGGGACAGGGGCCGGGGAGCTGTTTTTT	14	TRBD1	NA	TRBV2	TRBJ2-2
CASASGINSYEQYF	TGTGCCAGCGCTAGCGGGATTAACTCCTACGAGCAGTACTTC	14	TRBD2	NA	TRBV2	TRBJ2-7